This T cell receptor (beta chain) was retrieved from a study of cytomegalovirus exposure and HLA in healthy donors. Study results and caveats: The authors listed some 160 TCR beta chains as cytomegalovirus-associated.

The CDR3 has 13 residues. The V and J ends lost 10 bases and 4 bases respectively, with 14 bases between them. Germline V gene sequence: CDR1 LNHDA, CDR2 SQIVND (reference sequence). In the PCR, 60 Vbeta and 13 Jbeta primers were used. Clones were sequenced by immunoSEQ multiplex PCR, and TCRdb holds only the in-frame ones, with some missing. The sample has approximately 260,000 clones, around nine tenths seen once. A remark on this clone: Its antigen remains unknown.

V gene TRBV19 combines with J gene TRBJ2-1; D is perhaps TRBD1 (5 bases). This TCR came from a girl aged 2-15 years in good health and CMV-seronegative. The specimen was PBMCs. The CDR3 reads CATRQSLYNEQFF. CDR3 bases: TGTGCCACCCGACAGAGTTTATACAATGAGCAGTTCTTC.